Sequencing of this T cell receptor (beta chain) was carried out in a study of T cells in women clearing cervical HPV infection. Across the whole study: Control women cleared a single incident HPV16 infection within 12 months. Blood came at first lesion visit for cases, post-clearance for controls.

A note on this clone: The read terminates 3 residues before the CDR3 end, so the remaining end is supplied by the germline J gene.

Germline values: CDR1 MNHNS, CDR2 SASEGT. This CDR3 has 14 residues. V was cut by 1 base and J by 4 bases, with 9 bases left in between. The table came from immunoSEQ multiplex PCR; TCRdb's copy has only in-frame clones and leaves some out. With 30,000 to 35,000 clones in the sample, the ten largest clones hold approximately 4.5%. The V gene is TRBV6-1, the J gene TRBJ2-3; D remains unclear. The receptor was isolated from a woman between 18 and 70 years old with a cervical HPV16 infection that either progressed to CIN3+ or cleared (not recorded which). Sequencing was carried out using blood buffy coat. Here the CDR3 reads CASSEVKVADTQYF. The sequenced CDR3 bases are TGTGCCAGCAGTGAAGTGAAGGTGGCAGATACG.